This T cell receptor (beta chain) was sequenced for a study of shared clonotypes between healthy human individuals. Comments on this clone: The sample holds other DNA sequences that translate to the same CDR3.

The assay was immunoSEQ multiplex PCR, and TCRdb's table has in-frame clones only and misses some. The repertoire holds a few million clones, with about 94% as singletons. Naive CD8 cells were CD45RO-negative, positively selected for CCR7, excluding terminally differentiated effector memory CD45RA+ cells. Within Nashville, Tennessee resided all donors, each a Caucasian adult. Germline CDR1 MNHEY, CDR2 SMNVEV (reference sequence). With 2 bases removed from V and 0 bases from J, the gap between germline ends came to 5 bases. This CDR3 is built from 13 residues. Sequences were obtained from naive CD8+ T cells from PBMCs. The rearrangement joins TRBV27 to TRBJ2-7; D assignment may be TRBD1 or TRBD2 (5 bases each). This TCR derives from a man aged 18 to 30 in good health. Some clones in this sample may be carry-over from other donors' samples. The CDR3 bases are TGTGCCAGCAGTTTAGGGACCTCCTACGAGCAGTACTTC. Protein: CASSLGTSYEQYF.